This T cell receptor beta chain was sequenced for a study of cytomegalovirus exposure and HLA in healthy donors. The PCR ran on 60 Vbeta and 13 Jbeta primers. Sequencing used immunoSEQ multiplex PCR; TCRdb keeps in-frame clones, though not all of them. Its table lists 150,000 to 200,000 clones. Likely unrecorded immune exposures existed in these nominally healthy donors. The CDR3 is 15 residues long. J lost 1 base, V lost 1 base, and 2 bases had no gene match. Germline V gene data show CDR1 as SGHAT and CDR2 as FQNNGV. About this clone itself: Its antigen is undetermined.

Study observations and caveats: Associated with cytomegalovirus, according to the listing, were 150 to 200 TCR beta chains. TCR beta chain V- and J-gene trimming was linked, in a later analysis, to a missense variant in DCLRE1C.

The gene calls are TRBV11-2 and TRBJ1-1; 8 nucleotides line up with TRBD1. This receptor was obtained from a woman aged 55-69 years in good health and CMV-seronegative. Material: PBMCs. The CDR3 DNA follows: TGTGCCAGCAGCTTAGCCGGGACAGGGAACACTGAAGCTTTCTTT. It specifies CASSLAGTGNTEAFF.